The rows below give T cell receptor beta chains drawn from one sample of a study of blood T cell repertoires in COVID-19. Produced via immunoSEQ multiplex PCR; TCRdb's table is partial and in-frame only. The profile covers approximately 500,000 clones, with 85% to 90% appearing a single time and approximately 0.9% taken by the ten largest. The specimen was peripheral blood. The receptor set was obtained from a man aged 18 to 30 with COVID-19, enrolled during active disease. Both conserved end residues are trimmed from each CDR3.

v_gene,j_gene,CDR3aa
TRBV7-3,TRBJ2-1,ASSRTSGRGNEQF
TRBV4-2,TRBJ2-7,ASSQGGTSGGYEQY
TRBV13,TRBJ2-1,ASSWGRAGEQF
TRBV6-6,TRBJ1-2,ASSYEQANYGYT
TRBV6-5,TRBJ2-3,ASSKGAGNPDTQY
TRBV29-1,TRBJ2-5,SVERLVLQETQY
TRBV6-5,TRBJ1-2,ASSPGWSNYGYT
TRBV7-9,TRBJ2-3,ASSFYLAGQDTQY
TRBV19,TRBJ2-4,ASSISTIQY
TRBV5-1,TRBJ2-7,ASSLGSSGSHEQY
TRBV11-2,TRBJ1-1,ASSLAQGTNTEAF
TRBV6-5,TRBJ2-7,ASRRRERGAYEQY
TRBV5-1,TRBJ2-7,ASSNSGTSGRGSYEQY
TRBV6-6,TRBJ2-5,ASRLGQQETQY
TRBV7-2,TRBJ1-1,ASSSFRNTEAF
TRBV7-2,TRBJ2-7,ASSFRQGAEQY
TRBV5-3,TRBJ2-1,ARSLVGGRPKRTSGKNEQF
TRBV5-1,TRBJ2-3,ASSLEVPVPTDTQY
TRBV2,TRBJ2-7,ATRDRVDEQY
TRBV3-1/TRBV3-2,TRBJ2-1,ASSPQILVFSWHLLNEQF
TRBV18,TRBJ1-3,ASSYRDRGSGNTIY
TRBV7-9,TRBJ2-3,ASSSTTFGAGGTDTQY
TRBV2,TRBJ1-2,ASSEQGQGANTDGYT
TRBV9,TRBJ2-1,ASSALAGGDNEQF
TRBV5-4,TRBJ1-1,ASSGAGQGDSF
TRBV11-3,TRBJ2-7,ASSLLGTGEY
TRBV7-9,TRBJ2-5,ASSLAAGRETQY
TRBV4-1,TRBJ1-5,ASSQDEGIQPQH
TRBV5-1,TRBJ1-5,ASSPGVSNQPQH
TRBV27,TRBJ2-7,ASSLGGRLLGYEQY
TRBV10-3,TRBJ2-7,AISGGTTLSYEQY
TRBV7-2,TRBJ2-2,ASSLGSGRGVLF
TRBV5-1,TRBJ2-3,ASRVAGQRSTDTQY
TRBV14,TRBJ2-3,ASSQSAAAGPTDTQY
TRBV3-1/TRBV3-2,TRBJ1-1,ASSQSGGPLGMNTEAF
TRBV30,TRBJ2-5,AWSGGQGGLETQY
TRBV5-1,TRBJ2-4,ASSGGTSGSLAKNIQY
TRBV5-4,TRBJ2-7,ASSLASGGDEQY
TRBV11-2,TRBJ2-5,ASSLASGGRNPETQY
TRBV3-1/TRBV3-2,TRBJ1-4,ASSPRRGATNEKLF
TRBV6-1,TRBJ1-5,ASSDRGPGNQPQH
TRBV6-5,TRBJ1-6,ASSYSAGRYSPLH
TRBV19,TRBJ2-7,ASSIGTGVSYEQY